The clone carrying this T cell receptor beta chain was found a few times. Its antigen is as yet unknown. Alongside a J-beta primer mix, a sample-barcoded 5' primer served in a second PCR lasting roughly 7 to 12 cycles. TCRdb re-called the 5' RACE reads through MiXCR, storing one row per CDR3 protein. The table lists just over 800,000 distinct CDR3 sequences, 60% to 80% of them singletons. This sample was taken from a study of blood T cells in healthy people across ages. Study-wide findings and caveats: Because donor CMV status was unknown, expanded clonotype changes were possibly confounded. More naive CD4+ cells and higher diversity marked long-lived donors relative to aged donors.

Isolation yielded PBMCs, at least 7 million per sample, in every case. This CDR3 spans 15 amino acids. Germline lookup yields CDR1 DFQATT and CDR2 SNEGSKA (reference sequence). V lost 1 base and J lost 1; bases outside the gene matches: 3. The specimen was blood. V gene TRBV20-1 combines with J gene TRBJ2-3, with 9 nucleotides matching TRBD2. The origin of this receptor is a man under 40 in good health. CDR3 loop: CSARGSGGRTDTQYF. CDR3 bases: TGCAGTGCTAGAGGTAGCGGGGGCCGCACAGATACGCAGTATTTT.